The 11 T cell receptor beta chains presented below share a single source sample, sequenced in a study of T cell changes during pregnancy in multiple sclerosis. Only in-frame clones appear in the TCRdb table, and some are missing; sequencing was by immunoSEQ multiplex PCR. The table includes roughly 120,000 clones, 90% to 95% detected once. The starting material was peripheral blood, obtained before pregnancy. The source is a female donor with multiple sclerosis, enrolled in a pregnancy study.

The rearrangement uses TRBV5-1 and TRBJ2-3, with D perhaps matching TRBD2 (6 bases). Germline lookup yields CDR1 SGHRS and CDR2 YFSETQ. The V and J ends lost 4 bases and 0 bases respectively, with 21 bases between them. This CDR3 spans 18 amino acids. DNA for the CDR3: TGCGCCAGCAGCGGCGGGATTAGCGGTTTTGCTAGCACAGATACGCAGTATTTT. Protein: CASSGGISGFASTDTQYF.

This chain connects TRBV19 to TRBJ1-5, with a possible D match to TRBD1 (5 bases). The germline V gene has CDR1 LNHDA and CDR2 SQIVND (reference sequence). The CDR3 sequence is 17 residues long. V was cut by 7 bases and J by 2 bases, with 21 bases left in between. CDR3 loop: CASTRPGGAAGNQPQHF. The CDR3 DNA reads TGTGCCAGTACCAGGCCTGGAGGGGCCGCGGGCAATCAGCCCCAGCATTTT.

V usage is TRBV19 and J usage is TRBJ2-3; D may be TRBD1 (6 bases). This CDR3 has 14 amino acids. CDR1 and CDR2 (germline): LNHDA, SQIVND (reference sequence). The ends were cut back, 3 bases at V and 0 bases at J, with 7 bases in the middle. CDR3 DNA: TGTGCCAGTAGTATGGACAGCAGCACAGATACGCAGTATTTT. It yields the protein CASSMDSSTDTQYF. The full variable domain, rest sourced from reference TRBV19 and TRBJ2-3, is DGGITQSPKYLFRKEGQNVTLSCEQNLNHDAMYWYRQDPGQGLRLIYYSQIVNDFQKGDIAEGYSVSREKKESFPLTVTSAQKNPTAFYLCASSMDSSTDTQYFGPGTRLTVL.

The J gene is TRBJ2-5, the V gene TRBV19, with D possibly matching TRBD2 (5 bases). CDR3 size: 13 residues. With 6 bases removed from V and 5 bases from J, the gap between germline ends came to 13 bases. Germline V gene sequence: CDR1 LNHDA, CDR2 SQIVND (reference sequence). Here the CDR3 reads CASRGTPGETQYF. CDR3 coding DNA: TGTGCCAGTAGAGGCACCCCGGGGGAGACCCAGTACTTC.

V is TRBV10-3 and J is TRBJ2-7; weak D call: TRBD1 (5 bases). Trimming took 3 bases from V and 5 from J, leaving 14 bases between them. CDR3 length: 14 amino acids. The germline V gene has CDR1 ENHRY and CDR2 SYGVKD. The CDR3 region has the DNA TGTGCCATCAGTGACCTTAGGGGAAGAGACGAGCAGTACTTC. This codes for CAISDLRGRDEQYF.

V usage is TRBV6-5 and J usage is TRBJ2-2, with 7 bases that match TRBD1. CDR1 MNHEY and CDR2 SVGAGI come from the germline V gene. This CDR3 is built from 14 residues. Trimming cost V 6 bases and J 0 bases; bases outside gene matches: 1. The CDR3 bases are TGTGCCAGCAGGGACAGGCCGAACACCGGGGAGCTGTTTTTT. The encoded protein is CASRDRPNTGELFF.

The gene calls are TRBV5-8 and TRBJ1-1, with TRBD1 identical over 11 bases. Germline V gene lookup returns CDR1 SGHTS and CDR2 YDEGEE. This CDR3 has 14 residues. V lost 2 bases, J lost 5 bases, and 2 bases stayed unmatched. CDR3 in amino acids: CASSLGQGATEAFF. The CDR3 DNA reads as TGTGCCAGCAGCTTAGGACAGGGGGCGACTGAAGCTTTCTTT.

This chain joins TRBV5-5 and TRBJ2-7; 7 nucleotides align to TRBD1. Germline V gene data show CDR1 as SGHKS and CDR2 as YYEKEE (reference sequence). V lost 6 bases to trimming and J lost 5 bases; unmatched junction nucleotides: 14. This CDR3 has 15 residues. DNA for the CDR3: TGTGCCAGCATCCCCGGAGAGGGGGCGACTCACGAGCAGTACTTC. It yields the protein CASIPGEGATHEQYF.

V and J are TRBV5-1 and TRBJ1-3; D not resolved. CDR1 SGHRS and CDR2 YFSETQ come from the germline V gene. The CDR3 loop spans 14 amino acids. Deletions cut 0 bases from V and 4 bases from J, with 8 bases between. This chain's CDR3 is CASSLGEPGNTIYF. The DNA of the CDR3 is TGCGCCAGCAGCTTGGGGGAGCCGGGAAACACCATATATTTT.

The chain recombines TRBV5-1 with TRBJ2-6; D is undetermined. Germline CDR1 SGHRS, CDR2 YFSETQ. The ends were cut back, 0 bases at V and 0 bases at J, with 4 bases in the middle. The length of the CDR3 is 15 residues. In nucleotides, the CDR3 is TGCGCCAGCAGCTTGGCTTCCTCTGGGGCCAACGTCCTGACTTTC. Translated: CASSLASSGANVLTF.

The CDR3, as DNA: TGTGCCAGCAGTTTGATCGAGGCAGGGATGGACGGGGAGCTGTTTTTT. Translation gives CASSLIEAGMDGELFF. The genes are TRBV28 and TRBJ2-2; TRBD1 might be the D (5 bases). CDR3 length: 16 residues. V lost 3 bases to trimming and J lost 7 bases, with 18 bases between them. Germline lookup yields CDR1 MDHEN and CDR2 SYDVKM.